The sample holds a few counts of the clone carrying this T cell receptor (beta chain). The TCR beta library used iRepertoire HTBI primers with Arm-PCR amplification of CDR3. TCRdb redid the calling of the multiplex PCR reads with MiXCR, one entry per CDR3 protein. The data show roughly 420,000 distinct CDR3 sequences, with around 17% seen just once and 20% to 25% held by the top ten. The data belong to a study of regulatory T cells in long-lasting Graves disease. Whole-study context: Graves' patients (newly diagnosed) had been on antithyroid drugs under 3 months.

This sample's time point: newly diagnosed GD, antithyroid drugs for less than 3 months. After RNA was extracted from PBMCs, the TCR library was made from it. The CDR3 is made up of 19 amino acids. V was clipped by 3 bases and J by 0 bases; unmatched bases: 13. Per germline, CDR1 SGHVS and CDR2 FNYEAQ. This sample also appeared in a second study, on T cells in Graves' hyperthyroidism and ophthalmopathy. Per that paper: The TCR CDR3 was amplified in a first-round RT-PCR using the HTBI primer set.

This specimen was peripheral blood mononuclear cells (PBMCs), taken at new diagnosis, from a patient treated with antithyroid drugs. The sequence was obtained from a woman between 18 and 29 years old with Graves disease. The J gene is TRBJ2-3, the V gene TRBV7-6; 9 bases line up with TRBD2. CDR3 nucleotide sequence: TGTGCCAGCAGCTTCCGCCCCCCAGGCACTAGCGGGAGCACAGATACGCAGTATTTT. Protein sequence: CASSFRPPGTSGSTDTQYF. Drawing the rest from reference TRBV7-6 and TRBJ2-3, the complete variable domain is GAGVSQSPRYKVTKRGQDVALRCDPISGHVSLYWYRQALGQGPEFLTYFNYEAQQDKSGLPNDRFSAERPEGSISTLTIQRTEQRDSAMYRCASSFRPPGTSGSTDTQYFGPGTRLTVL.